This is a list of T cell receptor beta chains from one sample in a study of PD-1 blockade in classical Hodgkin lymphoma. Only in-frame clones appear in the TCRdb table, and some are missing; sequencing was by immunoSEQ multiplex PCR. The table records about 7,600 clones, 78% of them present only once. The starting material was peripheral blood mononuclear cells (PBMCs), obtained before the fourth cycle of nivolumab. The origin of the receptors is a human donor with classical Hodgkin lymphoma. CDR3s include the opening cysteine and the closing phenylalanine or tryptophan. The order of the fields is J gene, V gene, clone size, D gene, CDR3 DNA, CDR3 protein. D genes are given only for firm matches. A clone size is listed for some rows: how often the clone was seen (once, few, many), or a class if it is expanded.

TRBJ2-3 TRBV21-1 NA NA TGTGCCAGCAGCCGCCCCCTCGCGCAAGGGCTAGCGGTGATCGATACGCAGTATTTT CASSRPLAQGLAVIDTQYF
TRBJ2-1 TRBV7-9 NA NA TGTGCCAGCAGCGGTGGTGCCTACAATGAGCAGTTCTTC CASSGGAYNEQFF
TRBJ1-4 TRBV6-6 NA NA TGTGCCAGCAGCCATCATCCTTCAGGGAACGGGGAAAAACTGTTTTTT CASSHHPSGNGEKLFF
TRBJ2-3 TRBV19 NA TRBD1 TGTGCCAGTAGTAGGACCCCTACAGGGGCGGATACGCAGTATTTT CASSRTPTGADTQYF
TRBJ1-1 TRBV2 NA TRBD1 TGTGCCAGCAGTTCTTCACCGGGACAGGGGTTGGAAGCTTTCTTT CASSSSPGQGLEAFF
TRBJ2-3 TRBV5-4 NA NA TGTGCCAGCAGCCCGGCTGGACGCACAGATACGCAGTATTTT CASSPAGRTDTQYF
TRBJ2-5 TRBV7-9 NA TRBD1 TGTGCCAGCAGCTTAGCGAGGGGACAGGTACAAGAGACCCAGTACTTC CASSLARGQVQETQYF
TRBJ2-7 TRBV2 NA TRBD2 TGTGCCAGCAGTGTTTGGGGAAGTGGGAGGGCCTCCTACGAGCAGTACTTC CASSVWGSGRASYEQYF
TRBJ2-7 TRBV5-4 NA NA TGTGCCAGCAGCTTCCGGACAGGCGGGGACGAGCAGTACTTC CASSFRTGGDEQYF
TRBJ2-2 TRBV6-5 NA NA TGTGCCAGCAGTTACTCCGGTTCGAACACCGGGGAGCTGTTTTTT CASSYSGSNTGELFF
TRBJ2-3 TRBV11-1 NA TRBD2 TGTGCCAGCAGCTTAGCGAGGACTAGCGGGCATCGCACAGATACGCAGTATTTT CASSLARTSGHRTDTQYF
TRBJ2-1 TRBV28 NA NA TGTGCCAGCAGTTTACACGATCTCGCTGGAGAGCAGTTCTTC CASSLHDLAGEQFF
TRBJ1-5 TRBV15 few NA TGTGCCACCAGCAGAGATCGGGTTAGCAATCAGCCCCAGCATTTT CATSRDRVSNQPQHF
TRBJ2-1 TRBV4-2 few TRBD2 TGTGCCAGCAGCCAAGAGGGACTAGGTGATGAGCAGTTCTTC CASSQEGLGDEQFF
TRBJ1-1 TRBV9 NA NA TGTGCCAGCAGCGTAGATTTTATTGGCACTGAAGCTTTCTTT CASSVDFIGTEAFF
TRBJ2-3 TRBV9 NA TRBD2 TGTGCCAGCAGGCCGGGACTAGAGGGGACAGATACGCAGTATTTT CASRPGLEGTDTQYF
TRBJ2-1 TRBV4-2 few TRBD2 TGTGCCAGCAGCCAAGATAGGGGAGAGGCTAGCGGGATTGGTAATGAGCAGTTCTTC CASSQDRGEASGIGNEQFF
TRBJ1-5 TRBV30 once NA TGTGCCTGGAGTGAAGAGACAGGTAGGAGCAATCAGCCCCAGCATTTT CAWSEETGRSNQPQHF
TRBJ1-4 TRBV15 NA TRBD1 TGTGCCACCAGCAGGGACAGGGCGGATGAAAAACTGTTTTTT CATSRDRADEKLFF
TRBJ2-5 TRBV4-3 NA NA TGCGCCAGCAGCCAAGATCTAGGAGACTACAACGAAGAGACCCAGTACTTC CASSQDLGDYNEETQYF
TRBJ2-3 TRBV4-2 NA TRBD2 TGTGCCAGCAGCCAGGGACCTATAGCGGGGGGTAGCACAGATACGCAGTATTTT CASSQGPIAGGSTDTQYF
TRBJ1-2 TRBV9 NA NA TGTGCCAGCAGCGTAGGGTGGGGGAACGATGGCTACACCTTC CASSVGWGNDGYTF
TRBJ1-1 TRBV7-9 NA NA TGTGCCAGCAGCGTAGGGGGACGGGGGAACACTGAAGCTTTCTTT CASSVGGRGNTEAFF
TRBJ1-6 TRBV27 medium-sized NA TGTGCCAGCTCCTACGCAGGCTCCTATAATTCACCCCTCCACTTT CASSYAGSYNSPLHF
TRBJ2-3 TRBV5-4 NA NA TGTGCCAGCAGCTTGGAGGCAGGTCAGGGTACGCAGTATTTT CASSLEAGQGTQYF
TRBJ2-1 TRBV6-1 once NA TGTGCCAGCAGTGAATGGAGGCCTTCTAGCTCCTACAATGAGCAGTTCTTC CASSEWRPSSSYNEQFF
TRBJ2-7 TRBV7-8 NA TRBD2 TGTGCCAGCAGCTTCCTTTCTAGCGGGGCAGCATGGGAGCAGTACTTC CASSFLSSGAAWEQYF
TRBJ2-1 TRBV14 NA TRBD1 TGTGCCAGCAGCCCCCGGGACAGGGCCACCTACAATGAGCAGTTCTTC CASSPRDRATYNEQFF
TRBJ1-5 TRBV4-1 NA NA TGCGCCAGCAGCCAAGATTCTGGCGGTAGCAATCAGCCCCAGCATTTT CASSQDSGGSNQPQHF
TRBJ2-3 TRBV18 NA TRBD1 TGTGCCAGCTCACTACGGGACAGCCAAGATACGCAGTATTTT CASSLRDSQDTQYF
TRBJ2-7 TRBV5-1 once NA TGCGCCAGCAGCTCGCTCCGACAGGCCTACGAGCAGTACTTC CASSSLRQAYEQYF
TRBJ1-2 TRBV7-2 NA NA TGTGCCAGCAGCTTCTCAGGGAGTCGCTATGGCTACACCTTC CASSFSGSRYGYTF
TRBJ2-7 TRBV20-1 medium-sized NA TGCAGTGCTAGAGTAGGCTACGAGCAGTACTTC CSARVGYEQYF
TRBJ1-5 TRBV2 NA NA TGTGCCAGCAGTCACGACAGGTGGGATTCTTATAGCAATCAGCCCCAGCATTTT CASSHDRWDSYSNQPQHF
TRBJ2-6 TRBV28 NA NA TGTGCCAGCAGACGGGACCGTCGCTCTGGGGCCAACGTCCTGACTTTC CASRRDRRSGANVLTF
TRBJ2-7 TRBV2 NA NA TGTGCCAGATCTCGGGGTAGCGGTGAGCAGTACTTC CARSRGSGEQYF
TRBJ2-1 TRBV5-8 once NA TGTGCCAGCAGCTTAAAAGACTACCTCTCCTACAATGAGCAGTTCTTC CASSLKDYLSYNEQFF
TRBJ1-1 TRBV19 few NA TGTGCCAGTAGTCCCTGGTTGCGGGGGGAAAACACTGAAGCTTTCTTT CASSPWLRGENTEAFF
TRBJ1-2 TRBV30 NA TRBD1 TGTGCCTGGAGTGGTGGACAGGGGCAGGGCTACACCTTC CAWSGGQGQGYTF
TRBJ1-2 TRBV6-1 NA NA TGTGCCAGCAGTGAATGGGGAGGCAACAACTATGGCTACACCTTC CASSEWGGNNYGYTF
TRBJ2-3 TRBV6-4 NA TRBD2 TGTGCCAGCAGCGCCGGGACTAGCGGGAGGTCAGATACGCAGTATTTT CASSAGTSGRSDTQYF
TRBJ2-6 TRBV11-3 few NA TGTGCCAGCAGCTTAGGGGCAGGGGCCAACGTCCTGACTTTC CASSLGAGANVLTF
TRBJ1-2 TRBV7-9 NA TRBD1 TGTGCCAGCAGCTTAGCAGCAGGGGGAGACTATGGCTACACCTTC CASSLAAGGDYGYTF
TRBJ2-2 TRBV27 medium-sized NA TGTGCCAGCAGTTTTGGGACAAACACCGGGGAGCTGTTTTTT CASSFGTNTGELFF
TRBJ2-3 TRBV11-2 NA TRBD2 TGTGCCAGCAGCTCAGTAGCGGGGGGGGACACAGATACGCAGTATTTT CASSSVAGGDTDTQYF
TRBJ2-1 TRBV9 NA NA TGTGCCAGCAGCGTGCGGGGGCCCTCCTACAATGAGCAGTTCTTC CASSVRGPSYNEQFF
TRBJ2-5 TRBV19 NA NA TGTGCCAGTAAAAGGGAAGAGACCCAGTACTTC CASKREETQYF
TRBJ2-3 TRBV5-1 NA NA TGCGCCAGCAGCTCACCTACAGGGTTCACAGATACGCAGTATTTT CASSSPTGFTDTQYF
TRBJ2-5 TRBV7-9 NA TRBD1 TGTGCCAGCAGCCCGCTACCGGGACAGGGGAGAGAGACCCAGTACTTC CASSPLPGQGRETQYF
TRBJ2-3 TRBV5-8 NA NA TGTGCCAGCAGCTTGGCCCTGGGCGGGGTCACAGATACGCAGTATTTT CASSLALGGVTDTQYF
TRBJ2-3 TRBV5-8 NA TRBD1 TGTGCCAGCAGCTTGGCGCGACAGGGGTTCACAGATACGCAGTATTTT CASSLARQGFTDTQYF
TRBJ1-2 TRBV7-8 NA NA TGTGCCAGCAGCTCCCGGTGGGGGGCTGGGTATGGCTACACCTTC CASSSRWGAGYGYTF
TRBJ1-5 TRBV5-6 NA TRBD1 TGTGCCAGCAGCTTGGGGCAGGGGGGACAGCCCCAGCATTTT CASSLGQGGQPQHF
TRBJ2-7 TRBV28 NA TRBD2 TGTGCCAGCAGTTTTACTAGCGGTATTGGGGAGCAGTACTTC CASSFTSGIGEQYF
TRBJ1-5 TRBV28 NA TRBD1 TGTGCCAGCCACTCAGGGGGAGATCAGCCCCAGCATTTT CASHSGGDQPQHF
TRBJ1-5 TRBV7-8 NA TRBD1 TGTGCCAGCAGCCTTCGACAGGGTGGCGGGTCCCAGCATTTT CASSLRQGGGSQHF
TRBJ1-5 TRBV4-1 NA NA TGCGCCAGCAGCCAAGATGGGTTGAGTTATAATCAGCCCCAGCATTTT CASSQDGLSYNQPQHF
TRBJ2-7 TRBV7-8 NA TRBD2 TGTGCCAGCAGCTTAGCGGGACTAGCGGGAGGGATCGAGCAGTACTTC CASSLAGLAGGIEQYF
TRBJ2-5 TRBV14 NA TRBD1 TGTGCCAGCAGCCCAGCGACCCGGGGACAGAAAGAGACCCAGTACTTC CASSPATRGQKETQYF
TRBJ2-3 TRBV2 NA NA TGTGCCAGCAGTGGGGGCCCAGGGGATACGCAGTATTTT CASSGGPGDTQYF